The rows below give T cell receptor beta chains drawn from one sample of a study of blood T cell repertoires in COVID-19. Some clones are missing from TCRdb's copy, which holds only in-frame ones; the method was immunoSEQ multiplex PCR. The top ten hold 7.9% of the sample, which has around 130,000 clones, more than 70% seen once. Material for sequencing was peripheral blood. These receptor sequences come from a human donor in a cohort sampled during active COVID-19. CDR3s leave out the opening cysteine and the closing phenylalanine or tryptophan.

J gene: TRBJ1-6
V gene: TRBV19
CDR3 protein: ASSRGRAYNSPLH

J gene: TRBJ2-7
V gene: TRBV5-5
CDR3 protein: ASSPGLAGPYEQY

J gene: TRBJ2-7
V gene: TRBV11-2
CDR3 protein: ASRPTSGIYEQY

J gene: TRBJ2-7
V gene: TRBV6-5
CDR3 protein: ASRTGVSYEQY

J gene: TRBJ1-5
V gene: TRBV3-1/TRBV3-2
CDR3 protein: ASSLTGNQPQH

J gene: TRBJ2-3
V gene: TRBV11-2
CDR3 protein: ASSLESGLASTDTQY

J gene: TRBJ1-5
V gene: TRBV6-1
CDR3 protein: ASSEEPGQGEQPQH

J gene: TRBJ1-2
V gene: TRBV24-1
CDR3 protein: ATSLSSNYGYT

J gene: TRBJ1-1
V gene: TRBV5-5
CDR3 protein: ASSSILQGEAF

J gene: TRBJ2-5
V gene: TRBV5-1
CDR3 protein: ASSPGVAGGLETQY

J gene: TRBJ2-7
V gene: TRBV30
CDR3 protein: AWRLQGAYEQY